The rows below give T cell receptor beta chains drawn from one sample of a study of blood T cells in healthy people across ages. Using its own MiXCR run on the 5' RACE reads, TCRdb lists one record per CDR3 protein. The repertoire holds roughly 1.4 million distinct CDR3 sequences, with 45% to 70% as singletons. The sequencing sample was made of blood. The receptors come from a young man in good health. Both conserved end residues are part of each CDR3. Each record gives: CDR3 DNA, CDR3 protein, V gene, J gene, D gene, clone size. D genes are given only for firm matches. The size entry is marked missing in some rows and otherwise reads once, few, many or a size class.

TGTGCCAGCAGGTATACTAGCGGGGGCGGCACAGATACGCAGTATTTT	CASRYTSGGGTDTQYF	TRBV12-3/TRBV12-4	TRBJ2-3	TRBD2	.
TGTGCCAGCAGTTGGGATCAAGCGAGGCAAGAGACCCAGTACTTC	CASSWDQARQETQYF	TRBV28	TRBJ2-5	.	.
TGCGCCAGCAGCTCCGGGATCAAAGAAAAACTGTTTTTT	CASSSGIKEKLFF	TRBV5-1	TRBJ1-4	.	.
TGCAGCGCTTATCGAATCGGAGAAACTGAAGCTTTCTTT	CSAYRIGETEAFF	TRBV29-1	TRBJ1-1	.	.
TGTGCCAGCAGTTCCCCCGGCGGGAACTATGGCTACACCTTC	CASSSPGGNYGYTF	TRBV28	TRBJ1-2	.	.
TGTGCCACCAGCAGGGGGGACGATGCCCCTGAAGCTTTCTTT	CATSRGDDAPEAFF	TRBV15	TRBJ1-1	.	.
TGCAGCGCCGTCGGCGGTAGCGGGAGAAAGTTTGGCTCCTACAAGGAGCAGTTCTTC	CSAVGGSGRKFGSYKEQFF	TRBV29-1	TRBJ2-1	TRBD2	.
TGTGCCAGCAGCGTAGGGTTACAGCGCGAGACCCAGTACTTC	CASSVGLQRETQYF	TRBV9	TRBJ2-5	.	few
TGTGCCAGCTCGTACAGGGTCACTAGCACAGATACGCAGTATTTT	CASSYRVTSTDTQYF	TRBV18	TRBJ2-3	.	.
TGTGCCAGCTCACCTGACAGAGAGCAGTTCTTC	CASSPDREQFF	TRBV18	TRBJ2-1	.	few
TGTGCCAGCAGCCAAGATGATTCCCCCTCCTACGAGCAGTACTTC	CASSQDDSPSYEQYF	TRBV4-2	TRBJ2-7	.	.
TGTGCCAGCAGTTCGGTAGCGGGGGGTTTCACAGATACGCAGTATTTT	CASSSVAGGFTDTQYF	TRBV6-5	TRBJ2-3	TRBD2	few
TGTGCCAGCAGCTTCGGGGGGGCAACTAATGAAAAACTGTTTTTT	CASSFGGATNEKLFF	TRBV7-9	TRBJ1-4	.	few
TGTGCCAGCAGCCAGAGGGGACAGGGGGGTACTGGGGCCAACGTCCTGACTTTC	CASSQRGQGGTGANVLTF	TRBV7-2	TRBJ2-6	TRBD1	.
TGCAGCGTTCAGAACATAACAGGGGTTAATGGGGGTCAGCCCCAGCATTTT	CSVQNITGVNGGQPQHF	TRBV29-1	TRBJ1-5	TRBD1	.
TGTGCCAGCAGCTTAGACGTGGAGGGGACAGATACGCAGTATTTT	CASSLDVEGTDTQYF	TRBV7-6	TRBJ2-3	.	.
TGCAGCGTTGGGGAGCGGGGGGTATACAATGAGCAGTTCTTC	CSVGERGVYNEQFF	TRBV29-1	TRBJ2-1	TRBD2	few
TGCAGTGCTTACCGCAGGGACCACGAGCAGTACTTC	CSAYRRDHEQYF	TRBV20-1	TRBJ2-7	.	.
TGCGCCAGCAGCCGGGGGGGTGTGGGACAGGTCTACGAGCAGTACTTC	CASSRGGVGQVYEQYF	TRBV5-1	TRBJ2-7	.	.
TGCGCCAGCAGCCCCGAACCCGGACAGGGGAGGTACGAGCAGTACTTC	CASSPEPGQGRYEQYF	TRBV4-1	TRBJ2-7	TRBD1	.
TGTGCCAGCAGCGTAGCTACCGCAGGGGCTTATGGCTACACCTTC	CASSVATAGAYGYTF	TRBV9	TRBJ1-2	.	.
TGTGCCAGCAGCCAAGATCTGGGACAGGGACGGCCCCAGCATTTT	CASSQDLGQGRPQHF	TRBV4-2	TRBJ1-5	TRBD1	.
TGTGCCAGCAGTAGCGCCTGGAGGTCACCCCTCCACTTT	CASSSAWRSPLHF	TRBV12-3/TRBV12-4	TRBJ1-6	.	.
TGCAGTGCTGGCCCCCGAATGCTCCAAGAGACCCAGTACTTC	CSAGPRMLQETQYF	TRBV20-1	TRBJ2-5	.	.
TGCAGCGCGCGGACAGGGCGGATGACAGATACGCAGTATTTT	CSARTGRMTDTQYF	TRBV29-1	TRBJ2-3	TRBD1	few
TGTGCCATCAGAGATACAGGGCGAGAGACCCAGTACTTC	CAIRDTGRETQYF	TRBV10-3	TRBJ2-5	.	.
TGTGCCAGCAGTTTACTAGCGGGAGGCAATGAGCAGTTCTTC	CASSLLAGGNEQFF	TRBV7-9	TRBJ2-1	TRBD2	many
TGCAGTGCTAATAGAGGAGAGGGTGGGAATACGCAGTATTTT	CSANRGEGGNTQYF	TRBV20-1	TRBJ2-3	.	.
TGCAGTGCCAAGACCGTAGATACGCAGTATTTT	CSAKTVDTQYF	TRBV20-1	TRBJ2-3	.	.
TGTGCCAGCAGGACAGTGGCCTATGGCTACACCTTC	CASRTVAYGYTF	TRBV5-8	TRBJ1-2	.	.
TGTGCCGGAATTTGGACAGACCTCCAAGAGACCCAGTACTTC	CAGIWTDLQETQYF	TRBV6-5	TRBJ2-5	.	.
TGTGCCAGCAGTTTCATATCCGACAGCCCCTACGAGCAGTACTTC	CASSFISDSPYEQYF	TRBV12-3/TRBV12-4	TRBJ2-7	.	few
TGTGCCAGCAGAAATCCCGACAGGTCCAACGGCGAGCAGTACTTC	CASRNPDRSNGEQYF	TRBV6-1	TRBJ2-7	.	.